The 30 T cell receptor beta chains given below trace back to one sample, sequenced in a study of T cell responses to AZD1222 COVID-19 vaccine. Sequencing used immunoSEQ multiplex PCR; TCRdb keeps in-frame clones, though not all of them. The data show approximately 180,000 clones, approximately 90% seen once. The material sequenced was peripheral blood, taken 28 days after the second dose of the MenACWY control vaccine. The source is an adult who received the MenACWY meningococcal vaccine as a control.

The table lists this clone with a few counts. V and J are TRBV10-1 and TRBJ1-5, with D hard to call. Germline CDR1 reads WNHNN; CDR2 reads SYGVQD (reference sequence). CDR3 length equals 11 residues. With 8 bases removed from V and 10 bases from J, the gap between germline ends came to 12 bases. CDR3 residues: CASRCRAPQHF. The CDR3 DNA follows: TGCGCCAGCCGTTGCCGGGCTCCCCAGCATTTT.

The V gene is TRBV28, the J gene TRBJ2-7; D gene unclear. V was pared by 10 bases and J by 1 base, with 14 bases between. Germline V CDR1 and CDR2: MDHEN, SYDVKM. The CDR3 extends over 13 amino acids. In nucleotides, the CDR3 is TGTGCCACCTCAGTGACCCCATCCTACGAGCAGTACTTC. Its protein product is CATSVTPSYEQYF.

The chain carries TRBV6-6 and TRBJ2-2; D is possibly TRBD1 (5 bases). With 5 bases removed from V and 4 bases from J, the gap between germline ends came to 20 bases. Germline CDR1 and CDR2: MNHNY and SVGAGI (reference sequence). The CDR3 consists of 17 residues. CDR3 sequence: CASSRRYILRVTGELFF. The CDR3 DNA is TGTGCCAGCAGTCGCCGCTACATCCTCAGGGTCACCGGGGAGCTGTTTTTT.

The gene calls are TRBV7-2 and TRBJ2-7, with D possibly TRBD1 on 5 matching bases. CDR1 is SGHTA, CDR2 FQGNSA, per germline. The CDR3 is 14 amino acids. V dropped 4 bases and J dropped 3 bases, with 13 bases sitting between them. The CDR3 loop reads CASSSGAGIYEQYF. The CDR3 DNA follows: TGTGCCAGCAGCTCCGGTGCAGGGATCTACGAGCAGTACTTC.

The chain has TRBV30 and TRBJ2-2; D is undetermined. Germline V gene data show CDR1 as GTSNPN and CDR2 as SVGIG (reference sequence). The CDR3 length is 12 residues. Trimming stripped 4 bases from V and 6 bases from J, with 9 bases between. CDR3 DNA sequence: TGTGCCTGGAACCTAGGGTCCGGGGAGCTGTTTTTT. Translating gives CAWNLGSGELFF.

The rearrangement links TRBV5-8 to TRBJ1-1, with TRBD1 identical over 9 bases. This CDR3 has 13 amino acids. In germline, CDR1 is SGHTS, CDR2 YDEGEE. Trimming cost V 4 bases and J 7 bases; bases outside gene matches: 5. Here the CDR3 reads CASSLGTGYEAFF. In DNA, the CDR3 is TGTGCCAGCAGCCTGGGGACAGGGTATGAAGCTTTCTTT. Based on the CDR3 plus reference TRBV5-8 and TRBJ1-1, the full variable domain is EAGVTQSPTHLIKTRGQQATLRCSPISGHTSVYWYQQALGLGLQFLLWYDEGEERNRGNFPPRFSGRQFPNYSSELNVNALELEDSALYLCASSLGTGYEAFFGQGTRLTVV.

The chain has TRBV10-3 and TRBJ2-7; unclear D gene. Per germline, CDR1 ENHRY and CDR2 SYGVKD. The CDR3 is 14 amino acids. V lost 0 bases, J lost 7 bases, and 13 bases lay in between. This CDR3 reads CAISESPQASEQYF. CDR3 sequence (DNA): TGTGCCATCAGTGAGTCCCCCCAGGCGTCGGAGCAGTACTTC.

The gene calls are TRBV21-1 and TRBJ1-1; TRBD1 is the table's D call, not checked against the DNA. TRBV21-1 is reported as a pseudogene. The CDR3 has 14 amino acids. CDR3 sequence: CASSKQGANTEAFF. CDR3 nucleotide sequence: TGTGCCAGCAGCAAACAGGGGGCGAACACTGAAGCTTTCTTT.

This chain links TRBV30 with TRBJ2-7; tentatively, D is TRBD2 (5 bases). V was cut by 4 bases and J by 2 bases, with 15 bases left in between. The CDR3 has 14 amino acids. Germline CDR1 GTSNPN, CDR2 SVGIG (reference sequence). The CDR3 protein is CAWIGKGVPYEQYF. Written as DNA, the CDR3 is TGTGCCTGGATCGGCAAGGGAGTCCCCTACGAGCAGTACTTC.

The CDR3 coding sequence is TGTGCCATCAGTGAGTCGAGGGGACAGGGGACCTACGAGCAGTACTTC. This codes for CAISESRGQGTYEQYF. The genes are TRBV10-3 and TRBJ2-7, with 10 nucleotides matching TRBD1. This CDR3 contains 16 residues. Germline assignment: CDR1 ENHRY and CDR2 SYGVKD. The J segment lost 2 bases and the V segment lost 0 bases, leaving 4 bases of the junction unmatched.

This clone came up once. This chain uses TRBV5-3 with TRBJ1-1, with TRBD1 matching over 8 bases. TRBV5-3 carries the ORF label, with uncertain function. The CDR3 is made up of 20 amino acids. V was pared by 6 bases and J by 0 bases, with 22 bases of the junction left unmatched. As DNA, the CDR3 is TGTGCCAGAAACGACATATCCCGGACAGGGCCCTCACCCATGAACACTGAAGCTTTCTTT. It specifies CARNDISRTGPSPMNTEAFF.

Here the CDR3 DNA reads TGTGCCAGCAGTGAAGCGCACTATGGCTACACCTTC. Protein: CASSEAHYGYTF. The chain combines TRBV6-1 with TRBJ1-2; unclear D gene. The CDR3 has 12 residues. V dropped 0 bases and J dropped 3 bases, with 2 bases sitting between them. Germline V gives CDR1 MNHNS, CDR2 SASEGT.

The genes are TRBV10-3 and TRBJ1-2, with TRBD1 identical over 11 bases. Germline V gene sequence: CDR1 ENHRY, CDR2 SYGVKD. The CDR3 is 15 residues long. The V segment lost 5 bases and the J segment 2 bases; nucleotides outside the gene matches: 4. This chain's CDR3 is CAISPGQGGNYGYTF. DNA of the CDR3: TGTGCCATCAGTCCGGGACAGGGGGGAAACTATGGCTACACCTTC.

The chain links TRBV28 to TRBJ2-3, with 9 bases identical to TRBD1. The CDR3 covers 15 residues. V shed 2 bases and J 6 bases; nucleotides not matched to a gene: 6. Germline V gives CDR1 MDHEN, CDR2 SYDVKM. The CDR3 loop reads CASSLLQGAGDTQYF. CDR3 nucleotides: TGTGCCAGCAGTTTACTACAGGGGGCAGGGGATACGCAGTATTTT.

V gene TRBV24-1 combines with J gene TRBJ2-4; 9 positions match TRBD1. The length of the CDR3 is 14 residues. V gave up 12 bases and J gave up 1 base; unmatched junction bases: 6. Germline loops: CDR1 KGHDR, CDR2 SFDVKD. CDR3 DNA sequence: TGTGCCGGGACAGGGACTGGGGCCAAAAACATTCAGTACTTC. Translating gives CAGTGTGAKNIQYF.

The table lists this clone with a few counts. The CDR3 is CASSLVRDTSTDTQYF. The CDR3 nucleotides are TGTGCCAGCAGCTTAGTACGAGACACCAGCACAGATACGCAGTATTTT. The chain is built from TRBV7-2 and TRBJ2-3, with D uncertain. Germline CDR1 SGHTA, CDR2 FQGNSA. Between the trimmed V and J ends, which lost 1 base and 0 bases, there was a span of 11 bases. CDR3 length equals 16 residues.

The J gene is TRBJ1-3, the V gene TRBV11-2, with TRBD1 matching over 7 bases. V was clipped by 0 bases and J by 4 bases; unmatched bases: 12. There are 18 residues in the CDR3. The germline V gene encodes CDR1 SGHAT and CDR2 FQNNGV. The CDR3 DNA is TGTGCCAGCAGCTTAGACGACCCCACAGGGGCATCGGGAAACACCATATATTTT. The encoded protein is CASSLDDPTGASGNTIYF.

In this sample, this clone turned up a few times. The chain recombines TRBV7-2 with TRBJ1-5, with D perhaps TRBD1 (6 bases). The CDR3 contains 16 residues. Trimming left V 1 base short and J 3 bases short, with 13 bases between. Germline V gives CDR1 SGHTA, CDR2 FQGNSA. The CDR3 sequence is CASSLGTGQPNQPQHF. Written as DNA, the CDR3 is TGTGCCAGCAGCTTAGGCACGGGACAACCCAATCAGCCCCAGCATTTT.

J is TRBJ2-1 and V is TRBV2, with 11 bases matching TRBD2. CDR3 size: 14 residues. The V segment lost 4 bases and the J segment 5 bases; nucleotides outside the gene matches: 1. Germline lookup yields CDR1 SNHLY and CDR2 FYNNEI. CDR3 in amino acids: CASSGGLADNEQFF. The DNA of the CDR3 is TGTGCCAGCAGTGGGGGACTAGCGGACAATGAGCAGTTCTTC. Complete variable domain (other parts from reference TRBV2 and TRBJ2-1): EPEVTQTPSHQVTQMGQEVILRCVPISNHLYFYWYRQILGQKVEFLVSFYNNEISEKSEIFDDQFSVERPDGSNFTLKIRSTKLEDSAMYFCASSGGLADNEQFFGPGTRLTVL.

The V gene is TRBV18, the J gene TRBJ1-1; maybe TRBD1 (6 bases). The CDR3 sequence is 14 residues long. The germline V and J ends were trimmed by 2 bases and 4 bases, with 11 bases remaining between them. Germline V gene data show CDR1 as KGHSH and CDR2 as LQKENI. The CDR3 DNA sequence: TGTGCCAGCTCACCAGGGGGCGCGGTCACTGAAGCTTTCTTT. Translation gives CASSPGGAVTEAFF. The entire variable domain, with the rest obtained from reference TRBV18 and TRBJ1-1, is as follows: NAGVMQNPRHLVRRRGQEARLRCSPMKGHSHVYWYRQLPEEGLKFMVYLQKENIIDESGMPKERFSAEFPKEGPSILRIQQVVRGDSAAYFCASSPGGAVTEAFFGQGTRLTVV.

There are a few counts of this clone. The chain combines TRBV27 with TRBJ2-7; the match to TRBD1 covers 8 bases. V shed 6 bases, J shed 6 bases, and the junction held 7 bases outside the gene matches. Germline lookup yields CDR1 MNHEY and CDR2 SMNVEV (reference sequence). The CDR3 consists of 13 residues. Here the CDR3 DNA reads TGTGCCAGCAGCCGGGACAGGCAGGGCGAGCAGTACTTC. Its translation is CASSRDRQGEQYF.

V usage is TRBV5-1 and J usage is TRBJ2-1; 10 bases match TRBD2. V gave up 2 bases and J gave up 7 bases; unmatched junction bases: 6. The CDR3 is 15 amino acids. The germline V gene has CDR1 SGHRS and CDR2 YFSETQ. The CDR3 protein is CASSFKAGGPNEQFF. DNA of the CDR3: TGCGCCAGCAGCTTTAAAGCGGGAGGGCCGAATGAGCAGTTCTTC. Full variable domain (rest looked up from reference TRBV5-1 and TRBJ2-1): KAGVTQTPRYLIKTRGQQVTLSCSPISGHRSVSWYQQTPGQGLQFLFEYFSETQRNKGNFPGRFSGRQFSNSRSEMNVSTLELGDSALYLCASSFKAGGPNEQFFGPGTRLTVL.

The chain joins TRBV28 to TRBJ1-2; possible D gene TRBD1, 5 bases. V lost 3 bases to trimming and J lost 7 bases, with 15 bases between them. This CDR3 spans 14 amino acids. Germline-derived CDR1 and CDR2 are MDHEN and SYDVKM. CDR3 DNA sequence: TGTGCCAGCAGTTTCAGGGACGGGCGCGGTGGCTACACCTTC. It specifies CASSFRDGRGGYTF.

This chain links TRBV27 with TRBJ1-5, with D possibly matching TRBD1 (5 bases). Germline CDR1 and CDR2: MNHEY and SMNVEV (reference sequence). Trimming removed 5 bases from V and 3 bases from J, with 20 bases in between. CDR3 length: 17 amino acids. The CDR3 reads CASSPSRARGTNQPQHF. Written as DNA, the CDR3 is TGTGCCAGCAGTCCTAGTCGGGCTAGGGGCACCAATCAGCCCCAGCATTTT.

The chain carries TRBV18 and TRBJ2-1; 8 bases line up with TRBD2. In germline, CDR1 is KGHSH, CDR2 LQKENI. V trimming: 3 bases; J trimming: 6 bases; junction bases outside the gene matches: 7. This CDR3 contains 15 residues. This CDR3 is CASSPGSGVTNEQFF. In nucleotides, the CDR3 is TGTGCCAGCTCACCGGGTAGCGGGGTTACCAATGAGCAGTTCTTC. Combining the CDR3 with reference TRBV18 and TRBJ2-1 gives the whole variable domain NAGVMQNPRHLVRRRGQEARLRCSPMKGHSHVYWYRQLPEEGLKFMVYLQKENIIDESGMPKERFSAEFPKEGPSILRIQQVVRGDSAAYFCASSPGSGVTNEQFFGPGTRLTVL.

V gene TRBV27 combines with J gene TRBJ1-5, with D perhaps matching TRBD1 (5 bases). The CDR3 loop spans 13 amino acids. Trimming removed 2 bases at V and 5 bases at J, with 7 bases between. From germline, CDR1 is MNHEY and CDR2 SMNVEV (reference sequence). The CDR3 DNA sequence: TGTGCCAGCAGTTTAGAGGGGTATCAGCCCCAGCATTTT. This encodes CASSLEGYQPQHF.

The V and J genes are TRBV5-1 and TRBJ1-1, with TRBD1 identical over 7 bases. The CDR3 length is 14 residues. Looked up from germline, CDR1 is SGHRS and CDR2 is YFSETQ. The V gene end was trimmed by 4 bases and the J gene end by 5 bases; junction bases not matched to a gene: 8. The CDR3 nucleotides read TGCGCCAGCAGCGGACGGACAGGTATGACTGAAGCTTTCTTT. Translated: CASSGRTGMTEAFF.

This sequence joins TRBV7-2 and TRBJ2-3; the D call may be TRBD1 or TRBD2 (6 bases each). The CDR3 contains 17 residues. Germline CDR1 reads SGHTA; CDR2 reads FQGNSA. Between the trimmed V and J ends, which lost 5 bases and 3 bases, there was a span of 21 bases. DNA of the CDR3: TGTGCCAGCAGCCTCCTCGGGATCAGGGGAGGTACAGATACGCAGTATTTT. Protein product: CASSLLGIRGGTDTQYF.

The chain links TRBV11-2 to TRBJ1-6, with D perhaps TRBD1 (5 bases). The germline V gene has CDR1 SGHAT and CDR2 FQNNGV. V lost 7 bases to trimming and J lost 13 bases, with 20 bases between them. This CDR3 comprises 14 residues. In nucleotides, the CDR3 is TGTGCCAGCACCCTGACAGTCCCGGATTATCCCCTCCACTTT. Translating gives CASTLTVPDYPLHF.

The chain links TRBV29-1 to TRBJ2-7, with a tentative D call TRBD1 (6 bases). The CDR3 length is 11 residues. Germline CDR1 SQVTM, CDR2 ANQGSEA. The V end lost 6 bases, the J end lost 6 bases, and 12 bases lay between the germline ends. CDR3 in amino acids: CSVLQGIEQYF. The CDR3 DNA reads as TGCAGCGTCTTACAGGGTATCGAGCAGTACTTC.